This section outlines one T cell receptor (beta chain) sequence together with its context. Trimming removed 0 bases from V and 9 bases from J, with 10 bases in between. CDR1 is SGHRS, CDR2 YFSETQ, per germline. The CDR3 totals 13 residues. This record belongs to a study of CD8+ T cells in alopecia areata. Regarding treatment: oral pan-JAK inhibitor, 5-10 mg twice daily. RNA, once extracted, was reverse transcribed into cDNA for use as the sequencing template. Sequencing used immunoSEQ multiplex PCR; TCRdb keeps in-frame clones, though not all of them. Of 90,000 to 100,000 clones in the sample, approximately 60% were seen once.

The clonotype was recovered from a human donor with alopecia areata. This rearrangement joins TRBV5-1 to TRBJ1-5; possible D gene TRBD1, 5 bases. The specimen was CD8+ T cells sorted from blood, collected at week 4, from a patient treated with tofacitinib. CDR3 sequence reads: CASSLGRGWPQHF. DNA of the CDR3: TGCGCCAGCAGCTTGGGGCGGGGGTGGCCCCAGCATTTT.